Below, 24 T cell receptor beta chains from the same sample are listed, as sequenced in a study of beta chain features in type 1 diabetes listed by TCRdb under 2018. The library was obtained by the immunoSEQ multiplex PCR assay. The entire isolated RNA was reverse transcribed using the High Capacity cDNA Reverse Transcription Kit, and thus expressed TCRB transcripts were sequenced. TCRdb provides this immuneACCESS table in a form limited to in-frame rearrangements. Some clones are lacking; in checked studies, under half of them reflect an unresolved V gene, and why the rest are absent is not known. This sample is represented by approximately 160,000 clones; 63% of them were singletons. The ten largest clonotypes hold about 0.089% of the sample. No antigen has been identified for these receptors. The paper's findings and limits, for the study overall: A moderate but significant shortening of TCRB CDR3 length was observed in type 1 diabetes patients in all four CD4+ subsets.

Sequenced input: naive CD4+ T cells from blood. Explained via the paper, the cell subset or site label denotes: true naive CD4+ T cells. These receptors originate from a man under 40 with type 1 diabetes.

The chain is built from TRBV5-4 and TRBJ2-5, with 11 positions matching TRBD2. Germline loops: CDR1 SGHNT, CDR2 YYREEE (reference sequence). The CDR3 covers 15 residues. The V and J ends lost 3 bases and 5 bases, in that order; junction bases with no gene match: 6. The CDR3 here is CASSSGTSGAETQYF. CDR3 bases: TGTGCCAGCAGCTCGGGGACTAGCGGTGCGGAGACCCAGTACTTC.

The gene calls are TRBV18 and TRBJ2-2; maybe TRBD2 (5 bases). Germline CDR1 and CDR2: KGHSH and LQKENI. CDR3 length equals 16 residues. V was pared by 2 bases and J by 2 bases, with 12 bases between. The CDR3 coding sequence is TGTGCCAGCTCACCATGGCAACCTAGCAACACCGGGGAGCTGTTTTTT. Translating it yields CASSPWQPSNTGELFF.

This clone has more than one count but fewer than ten. The gene calls are TRBV30 and TRBJ2-3; D unclear. Trimming took off 0 bases at V and 0 bases at J, with 16 bases between the two ends. Germline CDR1 and CDR2: GTSNPN and SVGIG (reference sequence). The CDR3 spans 17 residues. This CDR3 is CAWSVGRTSRSTDTQYF. CDR3 DNA: TGTGCCTGGAGTGTAGGTCGGACGTCGCGGAGCACAGATACGCAGTATTTT. Full variable domain (outside the CDR3, taken from reference TRBV30 and TRBJ2-3): SQTIHQWPATLVQPVGSPLSLECTVEGTSNPNLYWYRQAAGRGLQLLFYSVGIGQISSEVPQNLSASRPQDRQFILSSKKLLLSDSGFYLCAWSVGRTSRSTDTQYFGPGTRLTVL.

The chain recombines TRBV4-3 with TRBJ2-1, with D possibly being TRBD1 (6 bases). The CDR3 spans 17 residues. Trimming left V 4 bases short and J 1 base short, with 17 bases between. Germline lookup yields CDR1 LGHNA and CDR2 YSLEER. CDR3 DNA sequence: TGCGCCAGCAGCCGAAGACAAGAGGGGACATCCTACAATGAGCAGTTCTTC. Protein product: CASSRRQEGTSYNEQFF.

V and J are TRBV6-6 and TRBJ2-1, with TRBD1 matching over 7 bases. The CDR3 has 14 amino acids. The trim removed 5 bases at V and 6 bases at J, leaving 7 bases unmatched. CDR1 is MNHNY and CDR2 is SVGAGI in the germline V gene (reference sequence). CDR3: CASSGYGDSNEQFF. The CDR3, as DNA: TGTGCCAGCAGTGGATATGGGGACAGCAATGAGCAGTTCTTC.

The gene calls are TRBV7-9 and TRBJ2-3; D is ambiguous. From germline, CDR1 is SEHNR and CDR2 FQNEAQ (reference sequence). The CDR3 runs 15 residues. Trimming removed 5 bases at V and 1 base at J, with 13 bases between. CDR3: CASSTVLAGTDTQYF. The CDR3 DNA sequence: TGTGCCAGCAGCACCGTATTGGCGGGCACAGATACGCAGTATTTT.

With regard to this clone: Other DNA sequences in the sample encode the same CDR3. The chain employs TRBV29-1 and TRBJ1-1; D uncertain. The ends were cut back, 3 bases at V and 2 bases at J, with 7 bases in the middle. Germline-derived CDR1 and CDR2 are SQVTM and ANQGSEA. This CDR3 has 12 residues. Here the CDR3 DNA reads TGCAGCGTTGATAGAGGAAACACTGAAGCTTTCTTT. Its translation is CSVDRGNTEAFF.

The rearrangement joins TRBV20-1 to TRBJ1-4; TRBD1 agrees at 8 bases. This CDR3 region has 10 residues. Germline V gene data show CDR1 as DFQATT and CDR2 as SNEGSKA (reference sequence). The V and J ends lost 3 bases and 12 bases, in that order; junction bases with no gene match: 0. CDR3: CSASRGQLFF. CDR3 sequence (DNA): TGCAGTGCTAGCAGGGGGCAACTGTTTTTT.

The chain has TRBV7-6 and TRBJ2-5; 7 nucleotides match TRBD1. The J segment lost 4 bases and the V segment lost 3 bases, leaving 2 bases of the junction unmatched. The germline V gene has CDR1 SGHVS and CDR2 FNYEAQ. The CDR3 has 13 residues. The CDR3 is CASSFRGPETQYF. DNA for the CDR3: TGTGCCAGCAGCTTTAGGGGGCCAGAGACCCAGTACTTC.

The chain couples TRBV29-1 to TRBJ1-2; D is uncertain. Germline V gene sequence: CDR1 SQVTM, CDR2 ANQGSEA. Trimming pared 4 bases from V and 8 bases from J, leaving 11 bases between. The CDR3 totals 11 residues. Here the CDR3 reads CSVVEGSGYTF. CDR3 DNA sequence: TGCAGCGTTGTGGAGGGCTCAGGCTACACCTTC.

This sequence joins TRBV29-1 and TRBJ1-1, with D possibly TRBD1 on 5 matching bases. Germline assignment: CDR1 SQVTM and CDR2 ANQGSEA. The CDR3 covers 11 residues. Trimming took off 6 bases at V and 5 bases at J, with 10 bases between the two ends. The CDR3 coding sequence is TGCAGCGTCGGATGGGGGACTGAAGCTTTCTTT. It is translated as CSVGWGTEAFF. Using reference TRBV29-1 and TRBJ1-1 for the parts outside the CDR3, the full variable domain is SAVISQKPSRDICQRGTSLTIQCQVDSQVTMMFWYRQQPGQSLTLIATANQGSEATYESGFVIDKFPISRPNLTFSTLTVSNMSPEDSSIYLCSVGWGTEAFFGQGTRLTVV.

J is TRBJ2-3 and V is TRBV4-3; 7 bases fit TRBD2. This CDR3 has 16 amino acids. V was clipped by 3 bases and J by 5 bases; unmatched bases: 11. Per germline, CDR1 LGHNA and CDR2 YSLEER. The CDR3 DNA is TGCGCCAGCAGCCAGCAGGGAGGGCAGTTAATAGATACGCAGTATTTT. Translation: CASSQQGGQLIDTQYF.

The chain couples TRBV14 to TRBJ1-2; unclear D gene. The length of the CDR3 is 12 residues. The V gene's germline CDR1 is SGHDN and CDR2 FVKESK. V was cut by 0 bases and J by 3 bases, with 2 bases left in between. CDR3 in amino acids: CASSQEYYGYTF. CDR3 in DNA: TGTGCCAGCAGCCAAGAGTACTATGGCTACACCTTC.

This clone was found a few times. This chain uses TRBV29-1 with TRBJ1-2; TRBD1 agrees at 7 bases. Trimming cost V 5 bases and J 5 bases; bases outside gene matches: 8. The CDR3 runs to 13 residues. The germline V gene encodes CDR1 SQVTM and CDR2 ANQGSEA. Written as DNA, the CDR3 is TGCAGCGTTTACGGACAGGAGAGTTATGGCTACACCTTC. This gives the protein CSVYGQESYGYTF.

The chain is built from TRBV7-2 and TRBJ2-7; possibly TRBD1 for D (6 bases). Germline V gene sequence: CDR1 SGHTA, CDR2 FQGNSA. V dropped 5 bases and J dropped 1 base, with 12 bases sitting between them. The CDR3 is 14 amino acids. The CDR3 region is CASSPGTLSYEQYF. CDR3 nucleotide sequence: TGTGCCAGCAGCCCGGGGACACTTTCCTACGAGCAGTACTTC.

The rearrangement uses TRBV27 and TRBJ1-6; tentatively, D is TRBD1 (6 bases). CDR1 MNHEY and CDR2 SMNVEV come from the germline V gene (reference sequence). Trimming removed 2 bases at V and 17 bases at J, with 22 bases between. The CDR3 is made up of 15 amino acids. As DNA, the CDR3 is TGTGCCAGCAGTTTAACGGGCGCAGGGGACCACCCATTCCACTTT. Translating it yields CASSLTGAGDHPFHF.

The chain joins TRBV25-1 to TRBJ1-1; D is unresolved. V was clipped by 3 bases and J by 1 base, with 12 bases between them. The CDR3 is made up of 15 amino acids. Germline V gives CDR1 MGHDK, CDR2 SYGVNS. The CDR3 bases are TGTGCCAGCAGTGATACTCGGAGAGCGAACACTGAAGCTTTCTTT. Its translation is CASSDTRRANTEAFF.

As for this clone: The junction differs from germline at one of its ends, possibly a read error. The V and J genes are TRBV7-7 and TRBJ2-5; 7 positions agree with TRBD1. Germline V gene lookup returns CDR1 SSHAT and CDR2 FNYEAQ (reference sequence). The CDR3 contains 14 residues. The CDR3 region is CASSHTGVAETQYF. DNA of the CDR3: TGTGCTAGCAGCCATACAGGGGTCGCGGAGACCCAGTACTTC.

The genes are TRBV30 and TRBJ2-5; either TRBD1 or TRBD2 may fit D (6 bases each). The germline V gene has CDR1 GTSNPN and CDR2 SVGIG (reference sequence). The CDR3 consists of 16 residues. The ends were cut back, 0 bases at V and 0 bases at J, with 14 bases in the middle. As DNA, the CDR3 is TGTGCCTGGAGTGTACTTGGGGGGCCGTACCAAGAGACCCAGTACTTC. This translates into CAWSVLGGPYQETQYF. Full variable domain (missing parts from reference TRBV30 and TRBJ2-5): SQTIHQWPATLVQPVGSPLSLECTVEGTSNPNLYWYRQAAGRGLQLLFYSVGIGQISSEVPQNLSASRPQDRQFILSSKKLLLSDSGFYLCAWSVLGGPYQETQYFGPGTRLLVL.

This clone was picked up one time. This chain uses TRBV30 with TRBJ2-7; possible D gene TRBD1, 6 bases. The ends were cut back, 0 bases at V and 6 bases at J, with 12 bases in the middle. The CDR3 totals 13 residues. Germline V gives CDR1 GTSNPN, CDR2 SVGIG (reference sequence). The CDR3 coding sequence is TGTGCCTGGAGTGTACGGGCAGGGGCCGAGCAGTACTTC. Residues: CAWSVRAGAEQYF.

This clone was found a few times. The chain has TRBV6-5 and TRBJ1-1; D uncertain. This CDR3 has 13 amino acids. V lost 6 bases and J 1 base, leaving 9 bases between the germline ends. Germline V gives CDR1 MNHEY, CDR2 SVGAGI. This CDR3 reads CASSGQSNTEAFF. The CDR3 DNA reads TGTGCCAGCAGCGGGCAGTCGAACACTGAAGCTTTCTTT.

This clone was seen more than once but under ten times. V usage is TRBV30 and J usage is TRBJ1-1, with 9 bases lining up with TRBD1. This CDR3 has 15 residues. V was pared by 7 bases and J by 5 bases, with 14 bases of the junction left unmatched. Germline-derived CDR1 and CDR2 are GTSNPN and SVGIG (reference sequence). The CDR3 reads CAFKTLTGTGTEAFF. As DNA, the CDR3 is TGTGCCTTTAAAACCCTCACCGGGACAGGGACTGAAGCTTTCTTT.

DNA for the CDR3: TGTGCCAGCAGCTCCTCGGGAGGGGTTAGCACAGATACGCAGTATTTT. Protein: CASSSSGGVSTDTQYF. The chain combines TRBV25-1 with TRBJ2-3; TRBD2 aligns across 8 bases. The CDR3 covers 16 residues. CDR1 and CDR2 from the germline V gene are MGHDK and SYGVNS. The trim removed 6 bases at V and 0 bases at J, leaving 8 bases unmatched.

The chain uses TRBV10-3 and TRBJ2-7; D is uncertain. Germline lookup yields CDR1 ENHRY and CDR2 SYGVKD. V was clipped by 0 bases and J by 2 bases, with 5 bases between them. The CDR3 runs to 13 residues. The CDR3 reads CAISESNAYEQYF. In DNA, the CDR3 is TGTGCCATCAGTGAGTCGAACGCCTACGAGCAGTACTTC.